These T cell receptor beta chains were read from a single sample in a study of blood T cell repertoires in COVID-19. The method was immunoSEQ multiplex PCR; TCRdb's version includes in-frame clones alone and lacks a portion of them. Counted here are around 380,000 clones, roughly 86% occurring once; the ten biggest clones make up about 1.2%. Material: peripheral blood. These receptors came from a human donor with acute or convalescent COVID-19. The donor label of this sample is uncertain. The CDR3 runs from the conserved cysteine through the conserved F or W. A D gene is named only where the DNA matches it firmly. Expanded clones are given a class, and other clones once, few, many or no size at all.

v_gene,abundance,j_gene,d_gene,CDR3nt,CDR3aa
TRBV4-2,-,TRBJ1-6,-,TGTGCCAGCAGCCAAGATGAGGGATTGAAAAGTAATTCACCCCTCCACTTT,CASSQDEGLKSNSPLHF
TRBV7-9,-,TRBJ1-2,-,TGTGCCAGCAGCTTAGTAAGAGCTAACTATGGCTACACCTTC,CASSLVRANYGYTF
TRBV2,-,TRBJ2-3,-,TGTGCCGGACGTGGGAGAAGCACAGATACGCAGTATTTT,CAGRGRSTDTQYF
TRBV18,-,TRBJ2-7,TRBD1,TGTGCCAGCTCGCCGGGACAGGGGGCTTACGAGCAGTACTTC,CASSPGQGAYEQYF
TRBV5-1,-,TRBJ2-5,TRBD2,TGCGCCAGCAGCTTCTTTAGCGGGGATAAAGAGACCCAGTACTTC,CASSFFSGDKETQYF
TRBV25-1,-,TRBJ1-1,-,TGTGCCAGCAGTGGTTTCGGGAGGGGGATTACTGAAGCTTTCTTT,CASSGFGRGITEAFF
TRBV30,-,TRBJ1-5,-,TGTGCCTGGAGTGCAGGGCTAAATCAGCCCCAGCATTTT,CAWSAGLNQPQHF
TRBV4-1,few,TRBJ1-1,-,TGCGCCAGCAGCCCCCTCCTCGGGAAAGCTTTCTTT,CASSPLLGKAFF
TRBV5-1,-,TRBJ1-2,-,TGCGCCAGCAGCTTGGATGGTTCACAGCTGTATGGCTACACCTTC,CASSLDGSQLYGYTF
TRBV30,-,TRBJ1-2,-,TGTGCCTGGAGCGGAAACACAGGGTATCGGAATGGCTACACCTTC,CAWSGNTGYRNGYTF
TRBV6-2/TRBV6-3,-,TRBJ2-5,-,TGTGCCAGCAGCGACGGAGGGTTGGGTGGCAGAGGAGAGACCCAGTACTTC,CASSDGGLGGRGETQYF
TRBV7-7,-,TRBJ2-1,TRBD2,TGTGCCAGCAGCATCGGGACTAGCCCACAAGAGCAGTTCTTC,CASSIGTSPQEQFF
TRBV18,-,TRBJ1-1,-,TGTGCCAGCTCCAAGACAGTGAACACTGAAGCTTTCTTT,CASSKTVNTEAFF
TRBV15,-,TRBJ1-5,-,TGTGCCACCAGCAGAGCAGGGGACCATCAGCCCCAGCATTTT,CATSRAGDHQPQHF
TRBV19,-,TRBJ1-1,-,TGTGCCAGTAGTCCGGGACACCAGAACACTGAAGCTTTCTTT,CASSPGHQNTEAFF
TRBV19,few,TRBJ1-2,-,TGTGCCTCAAACGGGATAAACTATGGCTACACCTTC,CASNGINYGYTF
TRBV12-3/TRBV12-4,-,TRBJ2-1,-,TGTGCCAGCAGACCCGGGGGATACAATGAGCAGTTCTTC,CASRPGGYNEQFF
TRBV2,-,TRBJ2-7,TRBD2,TGTGCCAGCAGGAAGTCGTTTAGCGGGAGGTTAGTGTACGAGCAGTACTTC,CASRKSFSGRLVYEQYF
TRBV18,-,TRBJ2-2,-,TGTGCCAGCTCACCACTCGGGTCCAACACCGGGGAGCTGTTTTTT,CASSPLGSNTGELFF
TRBV28,-,TRBJ1-2,-,TGTGCCAGCACCACCCCTTATAGCAGCTATGGCTACACCTTC,CASTTPYSSYGYTF
TRBV5-1,-,TRBJ2-1,TRBD2,TGCGCCAGCAGCTCCCTCGGGTCGGGAGGGCCGGTCAATGAGCAGTTCTTC,CASSSLGSGGPVNEQFF
TRBV27,-,TRBJ1-1,TRBD1,TGTGCCAGCATGAGGCAGGGGGATGAACTAAACACTGAAGCTTTCTTT,CASMRQGDELNTEAFF
TRBV6-5,few,TRBJ1-2,-,TGTGCGGCAGCTAAAGGGGCTAACTATGGCTACACCTTC,CAAAKGANYGYTF